Each of the 9 T cell receptor beta chains below was sequenced from the same sample in a study of OX40 agonist ivuxolimab in advanced cancers. The method was immunoSEQ multiplex PCR; TCRdb's version includes in-frame clones alone and lacks a portion of them. The data contain tens of thousands of clones, approximately 90% of them singletons. The specimen comprised CD4+ or CD8+ T cells sorted from blood, sampled in a trial of the OX40 agonist ivuxolimab. These receptors all come from an adult with an advanced solid tumor such as melanoma, head and neck, liver or kidney cancer.

The rearrangement uses TRBV7-2 and TRBJ1-4, with D tentatively TRBD1 (5 bases). The V gene lost 7 bases and the J gene lost 2 bases, with 14 bases spanning the gap. The germline CDR1 and CDR2 sequences are SGHTA and FQGNSA. The CDR3 has 15 residues. The CDR3 here is CASTIHGHTNEKLFF. CDR3 in DNA: TGTGCCAGCACTATTCACGGACACACTAATGAAAAACTGTTTTTT.

The genes are TRBV7-2 and TRBJ2-7, with 9 bases that match TRBD1. CDR1 is SGHTA, CDR2 FQGNSA, per germline. V gave up 5 bases and J gave up 4 bases; unmatched junction bases: 9. This CDR3 has 15 amino acids. The CDR3 spells CASSPFRDRVYEQYF. The CDR3 coding sequence is TGTGCCAGCAGCCCTTTTCGGGACAGGGTATACGAGCAGTACTTC. Full variable domain (rest looked up from reference TRBV7-2 and TRBJ2-7): GAGVSQSPSNKVTEKGKDVELRCDPISGHTALYWYRQSLGQGLEFLIYFQGNSAPDKSGLPSDRFSAERTGGSVSTLTIQRTQQEDSAVYLCASSPFRDRVYEQYFGPGTRLTVT.

The chain has TRBV6-7 and TRBJ2-1; D uncertain. TRBV6-7 is assigned to the ORF class and has an uncertain function. V was trimmed by 2 bases and J by 13 bases, leaving 15 bases between them. The CDR3 extends over 13 amino acids. The CDR3 reads CASSYPRTSSQFF. The CDR3 DNA is TGTGCCAGCAGTTACCCCCGGACCAGTAGCCAGTTCTTC.

The V gene is TRBV5-1, the J gene TRBJ2-3; the D is unclear. V lost 2 bases, J lost 5 bases, and 12 bases lay in between. The CDR3 consists of 14 residues. Germline V gene sequence: CDR1 SGHRS, CDR2 YFSETQ. The CDR3, as DNA: TGCGCCAGCAGCTTCTTCGCCGGAGAAGATACGCAGTATTTT. Translating it yields CASSFFAGEDTQYF.

CDR3 sequence reads: CASSLGPSGAGETQYF. CDR3 nucleotide sequence: TGCGCCAGCAGCTTGGGCCCCTCGGGGGCAGGGGAGACCCAGTACTTC. The rearrangement uses TRBV5-1 and TRBJ2-5, with D perhaps being TRBD1 or TRBD2 (6 bases each). The CDR3 is 16 residues long. From germline, CDR1 is SGHRS and CDR2 YFSETQ. Trimming took 0 bases from V and 5 from J, leaving 17 bases between them.

V and J are TRBV4-3 and TRBJ2-1, with a possible D match to TRBD1 (5 bases). This CDR3 spans 13 amino acids. Trimming shortened V by 0 bases and J by 9 bases, and 9 bases separated the two germline ends. Germline CDR1 LGHNA, CDR2 YSLEER. In nucleotides, the CDR3 is TGCGCCAGCAGCCAAGATAGAAGGGGTGAGCAGTTCTTC. It codes for CASSQDRRGEQFF.

The chain is built from TRBV18 and TRBJ1-4; 7 nucleotides agree with TRBD1. This CDR3 has 14 residues. V dropped 2 bases and J dropped 7; count of bases not matched to a gene: 4. Germline V CDR1 and CDR2: KGHSH, LQKENI. The CDR3 loop reads CASSPGQVPEKLFF. Written as DNA, the CDR3 is TGTGCCAGCTCACCAGGACAGGTTCCTGAAAAACTGTTTTTT.

The chain carries TRBV5-4 and TRBJ1-1; TRBD1 might be the D (6 bases). The length of the CDR3 is 13 residues. CDR1 is SGHNT, CDR2 YYREEE, per germline (reference sequence). Trimming took 4 bases from V and 1 from J, leaving 8 bases between them. For the CDR3, the DNA is TGTGCCAGCAGCCCGGGACAGAACACTGAAGCTTTCTTT. Its protein product is CASSPGQNTEAFF.

The chain employs TRBV27 and TRBJ1-2; 8 bases are shared with TRBD1. Trimming cost V 3 bases and J 5 bases; bases outside gene matches: 2. The length of the CDR3 is 13 residues. The germline gives CDR1 MNHEY, CDR2 SMNVEV (reference sequence). CDR3 protein: CASSLDRAYGYTF. CDR3 nucleotides: TGTGCCAGCAGTTTGGACAGGGCGTATGGCTACACCTTC.